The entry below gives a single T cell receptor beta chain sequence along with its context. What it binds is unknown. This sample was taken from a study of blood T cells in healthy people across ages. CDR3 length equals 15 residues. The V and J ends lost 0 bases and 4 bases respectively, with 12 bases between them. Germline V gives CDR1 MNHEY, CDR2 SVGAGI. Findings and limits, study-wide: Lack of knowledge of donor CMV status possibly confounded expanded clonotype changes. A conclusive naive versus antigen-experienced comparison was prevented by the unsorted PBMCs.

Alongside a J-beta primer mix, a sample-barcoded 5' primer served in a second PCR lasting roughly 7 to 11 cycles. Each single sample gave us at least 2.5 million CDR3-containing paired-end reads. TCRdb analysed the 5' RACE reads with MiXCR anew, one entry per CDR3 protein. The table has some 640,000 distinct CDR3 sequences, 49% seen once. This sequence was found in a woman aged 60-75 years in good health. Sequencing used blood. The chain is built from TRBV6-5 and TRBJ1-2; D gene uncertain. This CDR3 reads CASSYSRRPSYGYTF. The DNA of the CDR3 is TGTGCCAGCAGTTACTCTCGACGGCCGTCCTATGGCTACACCTTC.